The clone carrying this T cell receptor beta chain was counted between two and nine times. The target antigen is unknown. The data stem from a study of T cell responses to AZD1222 COVID-19 vaccine. Findings and limits, study-wide: Vaccine-associated CD4 TCRs spanned spike, dominant at 160-218 and 743-854.

Assay: immunoSEQ multiplex PCR; the TCRdb copy retains only in-frame clones and omits some. The sample records over 150,000 clones, approximately 90% being singletons. Second-dose intervals of approximately 4 or approximately 12 weeks were pooled. Trimming removed 4 bases at V and 2 bases at J, with 10 bases between. The CDR3 runs to 14 residues. CDR1 and CDR2 (germline): MNHEY, SVGEGT. The material was peripheral blood, obtained 28 days after the second AZD1222 dose. The V gene is TRBV6-2 or TRBV6-3, the J gene TRBJ2-3, with TRBD2 as a possible D gene (6 bases). This receptor was obtained from an adult who received the AZD1222 COVID-19 vaccine. The CDR3 spells CASSLREPTDTQYF. CDR3 sequence (DNA): TGTGCCAGCAGTTTACGGGAGCCCACAGATACGCAGTATTTT.